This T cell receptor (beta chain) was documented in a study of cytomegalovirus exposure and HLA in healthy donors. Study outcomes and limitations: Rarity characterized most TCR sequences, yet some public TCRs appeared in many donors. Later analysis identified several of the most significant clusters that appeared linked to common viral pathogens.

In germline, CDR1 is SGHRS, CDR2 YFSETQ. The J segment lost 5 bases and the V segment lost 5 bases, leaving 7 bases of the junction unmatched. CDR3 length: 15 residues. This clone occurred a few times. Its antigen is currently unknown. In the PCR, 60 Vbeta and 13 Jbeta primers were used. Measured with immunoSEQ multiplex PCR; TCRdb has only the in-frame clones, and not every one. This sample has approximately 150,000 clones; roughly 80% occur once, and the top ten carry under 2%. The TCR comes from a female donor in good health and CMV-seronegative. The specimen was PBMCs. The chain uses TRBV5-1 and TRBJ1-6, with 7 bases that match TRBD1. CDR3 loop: CASRFRDSNNSPLHF. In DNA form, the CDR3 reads TGCGCCAGCAGATTCCGGGACAGTAATAATTCACCCCTCCACTTT.